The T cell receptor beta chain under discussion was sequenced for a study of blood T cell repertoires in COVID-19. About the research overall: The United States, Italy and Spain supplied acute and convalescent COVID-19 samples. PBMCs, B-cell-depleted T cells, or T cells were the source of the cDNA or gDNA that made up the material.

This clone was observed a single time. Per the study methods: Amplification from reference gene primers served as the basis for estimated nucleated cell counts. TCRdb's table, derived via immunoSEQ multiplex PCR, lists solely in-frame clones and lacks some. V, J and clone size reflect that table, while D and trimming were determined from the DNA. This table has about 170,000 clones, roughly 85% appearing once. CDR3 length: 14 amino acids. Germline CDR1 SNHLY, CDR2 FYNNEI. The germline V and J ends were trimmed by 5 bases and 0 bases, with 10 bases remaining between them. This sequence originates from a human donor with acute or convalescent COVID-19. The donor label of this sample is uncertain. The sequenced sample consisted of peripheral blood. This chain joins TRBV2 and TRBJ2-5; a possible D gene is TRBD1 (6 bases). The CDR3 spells CASSSDRYQETQYF. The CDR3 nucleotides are TGTGCCAGCAGTTCTGACAGGTACCAAGAGACCCAGTACTTC.